Given below is one T cell receptor (beta chain) in context. Its antigen is not identified. This record belongs to a study of cytomegalovirus exposure and HLA in healthy donors. Study-wide context: Ancestry clustering placed more than 80% of 350 to 500 genotyped donors in the Caucasian-associated cluster. Study-wide results and caveats: TCR beta V- and J-gene trimming, according to a later analysis, was linked to a missense DCLRE1C variant.

Researchers ran the PCR with 60 Vbeta and 13 Jbeta primers. TCRdb keeps only in-frame clones here, not all; method: immunoSEQ multiplex PCR. The sample holds some 60,000 clones; roughly 85% are singletons and the top ten take around 10%. Sequenced: PBMCs. This TCR was recovered from a female donor in good health and CMV-seronegative.

The CDR3 nucleotides are TGTGCCAGCAGCTTGATGGCGGACACTGAAGCTTTCTTT. Protein: CASSLMADTEAFF. The chain joins TRBV7-3 to TRBJ1-1; D not certain. Germline V CDR1 and CDR2: SGHTA, FQGTGA. Deletions cut 3 bases from V and 3 bases from J, with 8 bases between. The CDR3 length is 13 residues.